This entry lists 30 T cell receptor beta chains sequenced from one sample in a study of cytomegalovirus exposure and HLA in healthy donors. In the PCR, 60 Vbeta and 13 Jbeta primers were used. Profiled with immunoSEQ multiplex PCR; TCRdb holds only in-frame clones, not every one. The data contain more than 95,000 clones, around 67% of them singletons. Sequencing was done on a sample of PBMCs. The receptor source for this set is a woman aged 45 to 65 in good health and CMV-seronegative.

The chain has TRBV28 and TRBJ2-5; D is possibly TRBD1 (5 bases). The DNA end is a closer match to TRBJ2-7, so the J assignment may be wrong. The CDR3 covers 13 residues. Germline V gives CDR1 MDHEN, CDR2 SYDVKM. The CDR3 protein is CASSLDRTYEQYF. CDR3 nucleotide sequence: TGTGCCAGCAGTTTAGACAGAACCTACGAGCAGTACTTC.

The rearrangement links TRBV9 to TRBJ2-1, with TRBD2 as a possible D gene (6 bases). The germline gives CDR1 SGDLS, CDR2 YYNGEE. The CDR3 contains 15 residues. The ends were cut back, 0 bases at V and 0 bases at J, with 7 bases in the middle. The CDR3 bases are TGTGCCAGCAGCGTAGTCGGGAGCTCCTACAATGAGCAGTTCTTC. Translated, it gives CASSVVGSSYNEQFF.

The gene calls are TRBV5-1 and TRBJ1-1; D is ambiguous. CDR3 length equals 14 residues. V was clipped by 0 bases and J by 10 bases, with 16 bases between them. Germline-derived CDR1 and CDR2 are SGHRS and YFSETQ. The CDR3 spells CASSLEPGYGGAFF. For the CDR3, the DNA is TGCGCCAGCAGCTTGGAGCCGGGGTACGGTGGAGCTTTCTTT.

The chain has TRBV7-9 and TRBJ1-3; 7 nucleotides line up with TRBD1. The CDR3 has 15 amino acids. The germline gives CDR1 SEHNR, CDR2 FQNEAQ (reference sequence). J gave up 0 bases and V 5 bases, and 4 bases lay outside the gene matches. The CDR3 is CASSEDRSSGNTIYF. The DNA for the CDR3 is TGTGCCAGCAGCGAGGACAGGAGCTCTGGAAACACCATATATTTT.

This chain connects TRBV2 to TRBJ1-4; D call uncertain. The V gene's germline CDR1 is SNHLY and CDR2 FYNNEI. The V gene lost 7 bases and the J gene lost 8 bases, with 14 bases spanning the gap. The CDR3 has 13 amino acids. CDR3 protein: CASTLELIEKLFF. Here the CDR3 DNA reads TGTGCCAGCACCCTAGAGCTGATCGAAAAACTGTTTTTT.

The chain joins TRBV11-3 to TRBJ2-1; 9 bases match TRBD2. The CDR3 extends over 15 amino acids. In germline, CDR1 is SGHNT, CDR2 YENEEA. V was pared by 5 bases and J by 2 bases, with 4 bases of the junction left unmatched. The CDR3 is CASSLSSGTYNEQFF. CDR3 nucleotide sequence: TGTGCCAGCAGCCTTTCTAGCGGGACCTACAATGAGCAGTTCTTC.

The CDR3 here is CASSHGTGTFNEQFF. The CDR3 DNA is TGTGCCAGCAGCCACGGGACAGGCACGTTCAATGAGCAGTTCTTC. V is TRBV5-4 and J is TRBJ2-1; 8 bases map to TRBD1. V shed 4 bases, J shed 6 bases, and the junction held 9 bases outside the gene matches. This CDR3 comprises 15 residues. Germline loops: CDR1 SGHNT, CDR2 YYREEE (reference sequence).

The J gene is TRBJ1-2, the V gene TRBV6-1; a weak D match, TRBD1 (5 bases). The germline gives CDR1 MNHNS, CDR2 SASEGT. The CDR3 sequence is 14 residues long. The ends were cut back, 6 bases at V and 5 bases at J, with 16 bases in the middle. CDR3 DNA: TGTGCCAGCAGCAGGGACCGGGAGGGTTATGGCTACACCTTC. Translated: CASSRDREGYGYTF.

The rearrangement uses TRBV10-2 and TRBJ2-5; 12 bases agree with TRBD2. V lost 8 bases, J lost 5 bases, and 3 bases stayed unmatched. CDR1 is WSHSY and CDR2 is SAAADI in the germline V gene. CDR3 size: 13 residues. The CDR3 DNA is TGCGCCAGCGGGCTAGCGGGGGGGGAGACCCAGTACTTC. Its protein product is CASGLAGGETQYF.

In this sample, this clone turned up a few times. The rearrangement uses TRBV15 and TRBJ1-1; 7 bases agree with TRBD1. J lost 1 base, V lost 1 base, and 0 bases had no gene match. Germline V gives CDR1 LNHNV, CDR2 YYDKDF (reference sequence). This CDR3 contains 14 residues. CDR3 bases: TGTGCCACCAGCAGAGGACAGGGGAACACTGAAGCTTTCTTT. It translates to CATSRGQGNTEAFF.

This chain connects TRBV18 to TRBJ2-1; TRBD1 is a possible D gene (6 bases). Germline-derived CDR1 and CDR2 are KGHSH and LQKENI. The CDR3 contains 15 residues. V dropped 2 bases and J dropped 4 bases, with 12 bases sitting between them. The CDR3 spells CASSPGQKQYNEQFF. The CDR3 DNA reads TGTGCCAGCTCACCAGGACAGAAACAATACAATGAGCAGTTCTTC.

This clone was seen a handful of times. The chain links TRBV4-1 to TRBJ2-3, with 10 nucleotides matching TRBD1. Germline loops: CDR1 MGHRA, CDR2 YSYEKL. The CDR3 loop spans 17 amino acids. J was trimmed by 0 bases and V by 2 bases; bases with no gene match: 5. CDR3 loop: CASSQRTGGFSTDTQYF. In DNA, the CDR3 is TGCGCCAGCAGCCAAAGGACAGGGGGGTTTAGCACAGATACGCAGTATTTT.

The chain combines TRBV28 with TRBJ1-1; D remains unclear. Trimming removed 8 bases from V and 4 bases from J, with 14 bases in between. Germline values: CDR1 MDHEN, CDR2 SYDVKM. There are 13 residues in the CDR3. The CDR3 here is CASQRREGTEAFF. The DNA of the CDR3 is TGTGCCAGCCAGAGGAGGGAGGGCACTGAAGCTTTCTTT.

CDR3 sequence reads: CASSQVNRGSSYNEQFF. The CDR3 DNA follows: TGTGCCAGCAGCCAAGTTAATCGGGGGAGCTCCTACAATGAGCAGTTCTTC. The chain recombines TRBV14 with TRBJ2-1, with D tentatively TRBD2 (6 bases). With 1 base removed from V and 0 bases from J, the gap between germline ends came to 13 bases. CDR3 length: 17 residues. In germline, CDR1 is SGHDN, CDR2 FVKESK.

This clone showed up just a few times. The chain recombines TRBV4-1 with TRBJ2-7; no firm D call. V was trimmed by 0 bases and J by 2 bases, leaving 17 bases between them. This CDR3 region has 17 residues. Germline V gives CDR1 MGHRA, CDR2 YSYEKL. CDR3 nucleotides: TGCGCCAGCAGCCAAGATTTCGAGGAAAATCTCCCCTACGAGCAGTACTTC. Translation: CASSQDFEENLPYEQYF.

The chain is built from TRBV7-9 and TRBJ1-6, with D possibly matching TRBD1 (6 bases). CDR1 SEHNR and CDR2 FQNEAQ come from the germline V gene (reference sequence). The CDR3 totals 14 residues. Trimming removed 5 bases at V and 9 bases at J, with 14 bases between. The DNA for the CDR3 is TGTGCCAGCAGCGCGGACAGCGAACTTTCACCCCTCCACTTT. Protein: CASSADSELSPLHF.

For the CDR3, the DNA is TGTGCCAGCAGCTTGGCAACGGGAGCGAGATATGAGCAGTTCTTC. This translates into CASSLATGARYEQFF. The chain combines TRBV5-4 with TRBJ2-1; D perhaps matches TRBD2 (6 bases). With 0 bases removed from V and 8 bases from J, the gap between germline ends came to 15 bases. The CDR3 sequence is 15 residues long. The germline V gene has CDR1 SGHNT and CDR2 YYREEE (reference sequence).

This chain uses TRBV7-9 with TRBJ1-1; D gene ambiguous. The ends were cut back, 3 bases at V and 7 bases at J, with 9 bases in the middle. Germline V gives CDR1 SEHNR, CDR2 FQNEAQ (reference sequence). The CDR3 extends over 12 amino acids. As DNA, the CDR3 is TGTGCCAGCAGCTTGGACTATGTTGAAGCTTTCTTT. The encoded protein is CASSLDYVEAFF. The whole variable domain, filled in from reference TRBV7-9 and TRBJ1-1, reads DTGVSQNPRHKITKRGQNVTFRCDPISEHNRLYWYRQTLGQGPEFLTYFQNEAQLEKSRLLSDRFSAERPKGSFSTLEIQRTEQGDSAMYLCASSLDYVEAFFGQGTRLTVV.

The chain carries TRBV5-8 and TRBJ1-5, with a weak D call TRBD1 (5 bases). CDR3 length: 13 amino acids. Germline-derived CDR1 and CDR2 are SGHTS and YDEGEE. V was shortened by 4 bases and J by 4 bases, with 9 bases between the two germline ends. As DNA, the CDR3 is TGTGCCAGCAGCAAAGACAGTAATCAGCCCCAGCATTTT. Translated, it gives CASSKDSNQPQHF.

The chain carries TRBV10-2 and TRBJ2-7, with TRBD1 identical over 7 bases. The CDR3 extends over 14 amino acids. V dropped 4 bases and J dropped 2; count of bases not matched to a gene: 5. CDR1 and CDR2 from the germline V gene are WSHSY and SAAADI. DNA for the CDR3: TGCGCCAGCAGTGTCGCCGGGACAGCCTACGAGCAGTACTTC. It specifies CASSVAGTAYEQYF.

The V call is TRBV7-9, the J call TRBJ2-4; D may be TRBD2 (6 bases). CDR3 length: 16 residues. Per the germline V gene, CDR1 is SEHNR and CDR2 is FQNEAQ (reference sequence). Trimming shortened V by 5 bases and J by 0 bases, and 14 bases separated the two germline ends. CDR3 nucleotide sequence: TGTGCCAGCAGCCCATATGGGGGGATAGCCAAAAACATTCAGTACTTC. Translating gives CASSPYGGIAKNIQYF.

This clone was counted a single time. No DNA is shown, since the ends of the CDR3 on it are uncertain; the CDR3 is the one TCRdb lists. The chain employs TRBV28 and TRBJ2-7; TRBD1, as called in the table, went unchecked against the DNA. Germline V gene sequence: CDR1 MDHEN, CDR2 SYDVKM. The CDR3 is 14 residues long, ends included. CDR3 in amino acids: CASSFWTRHYEQYF.

This chain uses TRBV5-1 with TRBJ2-1; 7 bases align to TRBD2. Germline-derived CDR1 and CDR2 are SGHRS and YFSETQ. The CDR3 spans 12 residues. Germline trimming cut 7 bases from V and 12 bases from J; bases unmatched to any gene: 10. The CDR3 is CASAPGPGGQFF. The CDR3 DNA follows: TGCGCCAGCGCACCAGGGCCGGGGGGGCAGTTCTTC.

V gene TRBV27 combines with J gene TRBJ1-2; D may be TRBD1 (5 bases). Between the trimmed V and J ends, which lost 6 bases and 8 bases, there was a span of 19 bases. The CDR3 runs 14 residues. Per the germline V gene, CDR1 is MNHEY and CDR2 is SMNVEV (reference sequence). The CDR3 bases are TGTGCCAGCAGCTACGGGGGGAGGGCGGGGGGCTACACCTTC. Residues: CASSYGGRAGGYTF.

This CDR3 reads CASSPGQGANTEAFF. The CDR3 DNA follows: TGTGCCAGCTCACCAGGACAGGGCGCGAACACTGAAGCTTTCTTT. This chain uses TRBV18 with TRBJ1-1, with TRBD1 identical over 8 bases. The length of the CDR3 is 15 residues. V was clipped by 2 bases and J by 1 base; unmatched bases: 3. Germline CDR1 and CDR2: KGHSH and LQKENI.

The DNA for the CDR3 is TGCGCCAGCAGTGATGGACTCGGGAGCAATCAGCCCCAGCATTTT. Translation: CASSDGLGSNQPQHF. The J gene is TRBJ1-5, the V gene TRBV10-1, with unresolved D. The CDR3 consists of 15 residues. Germline V gives CDR1 WNHNN, CDR2 SYGVQD (reference sequence). Trimming cost V 3 bases and J 1 base, with 10 bases left between them.

The J gene is TRBJ2-1, the V gene TRBV30; 7 bases are a match to TRBD2. V trimming: 3 bases; J trimming: 6 bases; junction bases outside the gene matches: 14. This CDR3 comprises 16 residues. Per the germline V gene, CDR1 is GTSNPN and CDR2 is SVGIG (reference sequence). The CDR3 region is CAWSSLGGWEGNEQFF. CDR3 nucleotide sequence: TGTGCCTGGAGCTCCCTGGGGGGTTGGGAGGGCAATGAGCAGTTCTTC.

This sequence joins TRBV27 and TRBJ2-3, with TRBD1 matching over 9 bases. CDR3 length equals 14 residues. With 3 bases clipped from V and 9 bases from J, the junction kept 7 bases outside the gene matches. Germline lookup yields CDR1 MNHEY and CDR2 SMNVEV (reference sequence). The CDR3 loop reads CASSFPQGAGTQYF. The CDR3 coding sequence is TGTGCCAGCAGTTTCCCACAGGGGGCGGGCACGCAGTATTTT.

CDR3 nucleotide sequence: TGTGCCAGCTCGTCAGGGGGACACTACGAGCAGTACTTC. It encodes CASSSGGHYEQYF. The chain couples TRBV18 to TRBJ2-7; 7 bases align to TRBD1. This CDR3 is built from 13 residues. The V gene's germline CDR1 is KGHSH and CDR2 LQKENI. V shed 6 bases and J 3 bases; nucleotides not matched to a gene: 5.

There are a few counts of this clone. The chain uses TRBV28 and TRBJ1-2; 7 bases match TRBD1. This CDR3 spans 14 amino acids. CDR1 MDHEN and CDR2 SYDVKM come from the germline V gene. The V gene end was trimmed by 3 bases and the J gene end by 4 bases; junction bases not matched to a gene: 5. CDR3 coding DNA: TGTGCCAGCAGTTTGGGCAGGGGGGCCTATGGCTACACCTTC. This sequence encodes CASSLGRGAYGYTF.